This TCR beta chain comes out of a study of Ad26.COV2.S vaccination and SARS-CoV-2 variants. Treatment indicated: 15 to 20 received Ad26.COV2.S at low or high dose, single or two shots; 5 received placebo; per-sample allocation not given. At day 63 after the first vaccine or placebo injection, samples were drawn. Here immunoSEQ multiplex PCR was the method, and the copy in TCRdb shows in-frame clones only, minus some. Of about 480,000 clones detected, about 83% appear once; the ten largest clones hold about 13%. Germline V gives CDR1 SGDLS, CDR2 YYNGEE. This CDR3 comprises 15 residues. The V gene lost 3 bases and the J gene lost 8 bases, with 18 bases spanning the gap.

V and J are TRBV9 and TRBJ2-1, with D maybe TRBD2 (6 bases). The receptor comes from a person between 18 and 60 years old who received the Ad26.COV2.S COVID-19 vaccine or a placebo. The source material was peripheral blood, sampled in a trial of Ad26.COV2.S vaccine versus placebo. For the CDR3, the DNA is TGTGCCAGCAGCGCCGGGACTCGAGGGGTTTATGAGCAGTTCTTC. This sequence encodes CASSAGTRGVYEQFF. The whole variable domain, filled in from reference TRBV9 and TRBJ2-1, reads DSGVTQTPKHLITATGQRVTLRCSPRSGDLSVYWYQQSLDQGLQFLIQYYNGEERAKGNILERFSAQQFPDLHSELNLSSLELGDSALYFCASSAGTRGVYEQFFGPGTRLTVL.